This T cell receptor (beta chain) was found in a study of blood T cell repertoires in COVID-19. Study overall: Donors in the United States, Italy and Spain gave samples during acute or convalescent COVID-19. PBMCs, B-cell-depleted T cells, or T cells provided the cDNA or gDNA that made up the material.

The method was immunoSEQ multiplex PCR; TCRdb's version includes in-frame clones alone and lacks a portion of them. The sample has about 200,000 clones, around nine tenths seen once. This clone occurred once. Material for sequencing was peripheral blood. The source is a man between 60 and 70 years old with acute or convalescent COVID-19.

The CDR3 sequence is CSAWAGAGNTIYF. The CDR3 coding sequence is TGCAGCGCCTGGGCCGGTGCTGGAAACACCATATATTTT. The chain has TRBV29-1 and TRBJ1-3; D ambiguous. Germline V gene sequence: CDR1 SQVTM, CDR2 ANQGSEA. With 7 bases removed from V and 2 bases from J, the gap between germline ends came to 12 bases. The CDR3 covers 13 residues. The full variable domain, rest sourced from reference TRBV29-1 and TRBJ1-3, is SAVISQKPSRDICQRGTSLTIQCQVDSQVTMMFWYRQQPGQSLTLIATANQGSEATYESGFVIDKFPISRPNLTFSTLTVSNMSPEDSSIYLCSAWAGAGNTIYFGEGSWLTVV.